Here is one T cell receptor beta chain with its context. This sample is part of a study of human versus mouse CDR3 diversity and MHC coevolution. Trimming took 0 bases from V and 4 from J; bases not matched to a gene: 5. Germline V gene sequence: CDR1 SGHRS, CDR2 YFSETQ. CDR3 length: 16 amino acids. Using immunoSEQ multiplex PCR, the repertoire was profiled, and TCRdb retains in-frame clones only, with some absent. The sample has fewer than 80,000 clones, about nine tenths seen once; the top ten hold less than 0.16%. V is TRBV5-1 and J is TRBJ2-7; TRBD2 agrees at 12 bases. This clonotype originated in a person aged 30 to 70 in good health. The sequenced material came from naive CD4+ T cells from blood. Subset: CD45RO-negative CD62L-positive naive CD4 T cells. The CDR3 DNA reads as TGCGCCAGCAGCTTGGGAAGACTAGCGGGGGTGTACGAGCAGTACTTC. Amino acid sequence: CASSLGRLAGVYEQYF.